This T cell receptor beta chain was found in a study of T cell responses to AZD1222 COVID-19 vaccine. Study-level information: Doses given second, at about 4 or about 12 weeks, were pooled. Study-wide findings and caveats: The study reported that nearly half of spike-specific TCRs target unmutated variant regions. Just 5 to 7 people given AZD1222 tested seropositive at baseline. The breadth and depth of Spike-specific TCRs increased once two AZD1222 doses had been given.

The V and J ends lost 6 bases and 2 bases respectively, with 10 bases between them. Germline loops: CDR1 LNHDA, CDR2 SQIVND (reference sequence). This CDR3 comprises 13 residues. For this clone: Its target is not known.

Clones were read by immunoSEQ multiplex PCR, and TCRdb kept only the in-frame ones, dropping some. The table has under 200,000 clones, roughly 92% seen once. The chain carries TRBV19 and TRBJ1-2, with D perhaps TRBD1 (6 bases). The TCR originated in an adult in good health. The material sequenced was peripheral blood, taken on day 0 of AZD1222 vaccination. In DNA, the CDR3 is TGTGCCAGTAGGACAGGTGGAAACTATGGCTACACCTTC. Amino acid sequence: CASRTGGNYGYTF.